A single T cell receptor beta chain is shown here with its context. Its antigen is as yet unknown. The sample is drawn from a study of blood T cells in healthy people across ages. Study-wide context: Every two T cells gave about one barcoded beta molecule via template switching. General study points: Significant beta diversity loss was already apparent by age roughly 40, declining roughly linearly. Among long-lived donors, naive CD4+ cells were more numerous and diversity higher than in aged donors.

Germline loops: CDR1 SGHTA, CDR2 FQGNSA. V was pared by 2 bases and J by 3 bases, with 14 bases between. This CDR3 contains 15 residues. Combining a sample-barcoded 5' primer with a J-beta primer mix, a second PCR ran for roughly 7 to 11 cycles. In TCRdb, the 5' RACE reads were re-called with MiXCR into one record per CDR3 protein. The table shows 590,000 or so distinct CDR3 sequences, with about 30% occurring only once. The chain employs TRBV7-2 and TRBJ2-7; a weak D match, TRBD2 (6 bases). Sequencing was performed on blood. The TCR was taken from a woman of 80 years or more in good health. The DNA for the CDR3 is TGTGCCAGCAGCTTAATAGGGCAGGACTACTACGAGCAGTACTTC. Residues: CASSLIGQDYYEQYF.